This T cell receptor beta chain was sequenced for a study of blood T cell repertoires in COVID-19. Generated by immunoSEQ multiplex PCR, the TCRdb table keeps only in-frame clones and is missing some. The table lists 80,000 to 100,000 clones, more than 70% of them singletons. CDR1 and CDR2 from the germline V gene are MNHEY and SMNVEV (reference sequence). The V and J ends lost 9 bases and 8 bases, in that order; junction bases with no gene match: 7. This CDR3 is 12 amino acids long. The TCR originated in a human donor in a cohort sampled during active COVID-19. This chain connects TRBV27 to TRBJ1-2, with 9 positions matching TRBD1. Sequencing input: peripheral blood. CDR3 in DNA: TGTGCCAGTTCGCTACAGGGGGCGGGCTACACCTTC. This translates into CASSLQGAGYTF.